These 15 T cell receptor beta chains originate from one sample sequenced in a study of OX40 agonist ivuxolimab in advanced cancers. This table comes from immunoSEQ multiplex PCR, and its TCRdb copy is limited to in-frame clones, with some not included. The table includes under 65,000 clones, 75% to 90% detected once. Material: CD4+ or CD8+ T cells sorted from blood, obtained in a trial of the OX40 agonist ivuxolimab. Receptor source: an adult with an advanced solid tumor such as melanoma, head and neck, liver or kidney cancer.

The chain has TRBV9 and TRBJ2-1, with 9 bases fitting TRBD2. The germline V gene encodes CDR1 SGDLS and CDR2 YYNGEE. The CDR3 is 13 residues long. The ends lost 3 bases at V and 10 bases at J; junction bases unmatched: 5. The CDR3 reads CASSGSLAGEQFF. The CDR3 DNA reads as TGTGCCAGCAGCGGTAGCCTAGCGGGGGAGCAGTTCTTC.

This chain joins TRBV29-1 and TRBJ2-1; D gene ambiguous. Germline CDR1 is SQVTM and CDR2 is ANQGSEA. The V and J ends lost 2 bases and 2 bases respectively, with 19 bases between them. This CDR3 has 17 amino acids. CDR3: CSVESRSAPDAYNEQFF. DNA of the CDR3: TGCAGCGTTGAAAGCCGGTCCGCTCCCGACGCCTACAATGAGCAGTTCTTC.

This chain uses TRBV27 with TRBJ1-1; D uncertain. V was trimmed by 3 bases and J by 1 base, leaving 6 bases between them. The germline CDR1 and CDR2 sequences are MNHEY and SMNVEV (reference sequence). This CDR3 comprises 13 residues. The CDR3 coding sequence is TGTGCCAGCAGTTTCGCGGGGAACACTGAAGCTTTCTTT. Translation: CASSFAGNTEAFF.

This clone is a singleton in its sample. This chain connects TRBV6-1 to TRBJ2-7, with a tentative D call TRBD1 (5 bases). The germline V gene has CDR1 MNHNS and CDR2 SASEGT. This CDR3 has 17 amino acids. The ends were cut back, 2 bases at V and 1 base at J, with 18 bases in the middle. The CDR3 is CASSEYPPGLSSYEQYF. Here the CDR3 DNA reads TGTGCCAGCAGTGAATATCCTCCAGGGTTATCGTCCTACGAGCAGTACTTC.

The chain is built from TRBV7-2 and TRBJ2-1, with 11 bases identical to TRBD2. The V segment lost 5 bases and the J segment 4 bases; nucleotides outside the gene matches: 4. The CDR3 sequence is 15 residues long. Per germline, CDR1 SGHTA and CDR2 FQGNSA. CDR3 DNA: TGTGCCAGCAGCCCGGGACTAGCGGATTACAATGAGCAGTTCTTC. Amino acid sequence: CASSPGLADYNEQFF.

V is TRBV6-1 and J is TRBJ1-1; a possible D gene is TRBD1 (6 bases). Trimming left V 8 bases short and J 1 base short, with 11 bases between. The CDR3 is 13 amino acids. In germline, CDR1 is MNHNS, CDR2 SASEGT. CDR3 nucleotides: TGTGCCAGCGCCCAGACAGGGAACACTGAAGCTTTCTTT. Its protein is CASAQTGNTEAFF.

The V gene is TRBV28, the J gene TRBJ1-4; D is uncertain. Germline V gene sequence: CDR1 MDHEN, CDR2 SYDVKM. V lost 4 bases and J 3 bases, leaving 6 bases between the germline ends. The length of the CDR3 is 13 residues. The CDR3 protein is CASSSPSNEKLFF. The CDR3 nucleotides read TGTGCCAGCAGTTCCCCCTCTAATGAAAAACTGTTTTTT. The variable domain in full, with the rest retrieved from reference TRBV28 and TRBJ1-4, is DVKVTQSSRYLVKRTGEKVFLECVQDMDHENMFWYRQDPGLGLRLIYFSYDVKMKEKGDIPEGYSVSREKKERFSLILESASTNQTSMYLCASSSPSNEKLFFGSGTQLSVL.

The chain combines TRBV6-5 with TRBJ2-7; 7 bases are shared with TRBD1. The CDR3 spans 16 residues. V trimming: 0 bases; J trimming: 0 bases; junction bases outside the gene matches: 5. In germline, CDR1 is MNHEY, CDR2 SVGAGI. The CDR3 nucleotides are TGTGCCAGCAGTTACTCCCCCACAGGGGACTCCTACGAGCAGTACTTC. Amino acid sequence: CASSYSPTGDSYEQYF.

The chain is built from TRBV7-2 and TRBJ2-7; 10 nucleotides line up with TRBD2. CDR1 and CDR2 from the germline V gene are SGHTA and FQGNSA. This CDR3 contains 16 residues. V lost 5 bases and J lost 0; bases outside the gene matches: 7. The CDR3 DNA is TGTGCCAGCAGCCAGTCAGCGGGGGGGGTCTCCTACGAGCAGTACTTC. Translated, it gives CASSQSAGGVSYEQYF.

This chain links TRBV29-1 with TRBJ1-1; 8 nucleotides align to TRBD1. The CDR3 loop spans 12 amino acids. Trimming removed 6 bases from V and 5 bases from J; junction bases left unmatched: 5. Germline-derived CDR1 and CDR2 are SQVTM and ANQGSEA. The CDR3 region is CSVDRGGTEAFF. The CDR3 DNA follows: TGCAGCGTCGACAGGGGTGGGACTGAAGCTTTCTTT. Using reference TRBV29-1 and TRBJ1-1 for the parts outside the CDR3, the full variable domain is SAVISQKPSRDICQRGTSLTIQCQVDSQVTMMFWYRQQPGQSLTLIATANQGSEATYESGFVIDKFPISRPNLTFSTLTVSNMSPEDSSIYLCSVDRGGTEAFFGQGTRLTVV.

The gene calls are TRBV6-5 and TRBJ2-3, with 11 bases identical to TRBD1. The CDR3 is made up of 15 amino acids. Germline trimming cut 6 bases from V and 7 bases from J; bases unmatched to any gene: 9. Per germline, CDR1 MNHEY and CDR2 SVGAGI. In nucleotides, the CDR3 is TGTGCCAGCAGAACCAGGACAGGGGGCTGGTATACGCAGTATTTT. Residues: CASRTRTGGWYTQYF.

This chain joins TRBV5-6 and TRBJ2-3; possible D gene TRBD2, 6 bases. The V gene lost 4 bases and the J gene lost 10 bases, with 16 bases spanning the gap. Germline V gives CDR1 SGHDT, CDR2 YYEEEE. The CDR3 totals 13 residues. The CDR3 coding sequence is TGTGCCAGCAGCGGCGCGGGACTCGCCCCGCAGTATTTT. Its translation: CASSGAGLAPQYF.

The J gene is TRBJ1-4, the V gene TRBV30; D is uncertain. V was clipped by 2 bases and J by 4 bases, with 2 bases between them. The CDR3 has 11 residues. CDR1 and CDR2 from the germline V gene are GTSNPN and SVGIG (reference sequence). DNA for the CDR3: TGTGCCTGGAGTCGTAATGAAAAACTGTTTTTT. It yields the protein CAWSRNEKLFF.

The rearrangement joins TRBV30 to TRBJ2-3; 16 bases are a match to TRBD2. CDR3 length: 18 residues. Germline V lookup: CDR1 GTSNPN, CDR2 SVGIG (reference sequence). V trimming: 4 bases; J trimming: 3 bases; junction bases outside the gene matches: 10. The CDR3 region has the DNA TGTGCCTGGAAAGCCGATTCGGGACTAGCGGGAGGGACAGATACGCAGTATTTT. Its protein product is CAWKADSGLAGGTDTQYF.

This chain connects TRBV28 to TRBJ1-1, with 7 bases aligning to TRBD1. The CDR3 sequence is 14 residues long. Trimming cost V 4 bases and J 1 base; bases outside gene matches: 3. Germline values: CDR1 MDHEN, CDR2 SYDVKM. The CDR3 here is CASSWGQTNTEAFF. The CDR3 region has the DNA TGTGCCAGCAGTTGGGGACAGACGAACACTGAAGCTTTCTTT.